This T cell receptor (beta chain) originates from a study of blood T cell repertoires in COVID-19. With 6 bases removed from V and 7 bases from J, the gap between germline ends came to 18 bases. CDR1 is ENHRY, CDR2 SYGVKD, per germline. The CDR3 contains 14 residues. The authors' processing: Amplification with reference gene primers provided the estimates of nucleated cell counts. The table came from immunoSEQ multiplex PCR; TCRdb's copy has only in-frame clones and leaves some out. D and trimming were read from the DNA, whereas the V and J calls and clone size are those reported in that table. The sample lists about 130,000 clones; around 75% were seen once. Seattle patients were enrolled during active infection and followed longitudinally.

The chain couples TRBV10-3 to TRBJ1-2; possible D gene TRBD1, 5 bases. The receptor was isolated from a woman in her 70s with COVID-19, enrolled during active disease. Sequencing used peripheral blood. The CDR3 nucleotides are TGTGCCATCAGATCAGGGTATGCGGCGGCTGGCTACACCTTC. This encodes CAIRSGYAAAGYTF.